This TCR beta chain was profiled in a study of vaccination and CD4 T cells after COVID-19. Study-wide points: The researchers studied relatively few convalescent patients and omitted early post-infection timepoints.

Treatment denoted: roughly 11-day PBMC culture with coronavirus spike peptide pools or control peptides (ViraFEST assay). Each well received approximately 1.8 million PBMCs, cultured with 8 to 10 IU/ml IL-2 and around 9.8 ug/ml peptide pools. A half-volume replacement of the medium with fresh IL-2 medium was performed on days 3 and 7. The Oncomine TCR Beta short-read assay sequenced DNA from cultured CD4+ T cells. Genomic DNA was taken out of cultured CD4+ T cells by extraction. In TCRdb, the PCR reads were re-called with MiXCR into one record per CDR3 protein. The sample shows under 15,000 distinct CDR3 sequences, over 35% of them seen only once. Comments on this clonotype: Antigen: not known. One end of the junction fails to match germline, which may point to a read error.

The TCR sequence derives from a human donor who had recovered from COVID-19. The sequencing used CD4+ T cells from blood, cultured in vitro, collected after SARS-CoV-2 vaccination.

The DNA of the CDR3 is TGCGCCAGCAGCCAAGATCTATCGACCGAGCAGTACTTC. The encoded protein is CASSQDLSTEQYF. The V call is TRBV7-2, the J call TRBJ2-7; D remains unclear. The germline V gene has CDR1 SGHTA and CDR2 FQGNSA. This CDR3 comprises 13 residues.